These 17 T cell receptor beta chains came from one sample sequenced in a study of blood T cell repertoires in COVID-19. TCRdb's table, derived via immunoSEQ multiplex PCR, lists solely in-frame clones and lacks some. The table records 140,000 to 150,000 clones, 70% to 90% of them present only once. The material sequenced was PBMCs or T cells enriched from blood (not recorded which). The receptors originated from a woman in her 30s with acute COVID-19.

The chain recombines TRBV5-1 with TRBJ1-1; a weak D match, TRBD1 (5 bases). Deletions cut 2 bases from V and 1 base from J, with 15 bases between. Per germline, CDR1 SGHRS and CDR2 YFSETQ. The CDR3 contains 16 residues. The CDR3 bases are TGCGCCAGCAGCTTAAACGGCCCCCAGGGGAACACTGAAGCTTTCTTT. This encodes CASSLNGPQGNTEAFF.

The chain employs TRBV5-4 and TRBJ2-5, with TRBD1 as a possible D gene (5 bases). Germline V CDR1 and CDR2: SGHNT, YYREEE (reference sequence). The CDR3 has 13 residues. V lost 0 bases to trimming and J lost 4 bases, with 7 bases between them. The CDR3 here is CASSLAGRETQYF. CDR3 nucleotides: TGTGCCAGCAGCTTGGCAGGGCGAGAGACCCAGTACTTC.

V and J are TRBV9 and TRBJ1-1, with 11 bases matching TRBD1. Looked up from germline, CDR1 is SGDLS and CDR2 is YYNGEE. The CDR3 length is 16 residues. Losses at the gene ends were 2 bases for V and 5 bases for J; bases not matched to a gene: 8. CDR3 sequence: CASSVVDRGLRTEAFF. CDR3 nucleotides: TGTGCCAGCAGCGTGGTGGACAGGGGGCTGAGGACTGAAGCTTTCTTT.

This sequence joins TRBV18 and TRBJ1-2; TRBD1 might be the D (6 bases). The V gene's germline CDR1 is KGHSH and CDR2 LQKENI. Trimming left V 6 bases short and J 8 bases short, with 10 bases between. CDR3 length: 11 amino acids. The CDR3 loop reads CASSTGNGYTF. The CDR3, as DNA: TGTGCCAGCTCCACAGGGAACGGCTACACCTTC.

The chain is built from TRBV7-2 and TRBJ1-1; a possible D gene is TRBD1 (6 bases). The CDR3 sequence is 13 residues long. The germline V gene encodes CDR1 SGHTA and CDR2 FQGNSA. V lost 0 bases and J lost 7, with 9 bases in between. The CDR3 loop reads CASSLAGANEAFF. CDR3 sequence (DNA): TGTGCCAGCAGCTTAGCGGGGGCCAATGAAGCTTTCTTT.

This chain links TRBV28 with TRBJ2-5; 7 bases match TRBD1. The V gene's germline CDR1 is MDHEN and CDR2 SYDVKM. The CDR3 runs 16 residues. V lost 6 bases to trimming and J lost 4 bases; unmatched junction nucleotides: 14. The CDR3 region has the DNA TGTGCCAGCAGCTCATTCATACAGGGGTTGCGAGAGACCCAGTACTTC. Translated, it gives CASSSFIQGLRETQYF.

The chain links TRBV7-8 to TRBJ2-5; 7 nucleotides agree with TRBD1. The junction had 16 bases not matched to a gene; V was cut back by 2 bases and J by 4 bases. Germline CDR1 and CDR2: SGHVS and FQNEAQ. CDR3 length: 18 residues. The CDR3 loop reads CASSLPEQGWSPGETQYF. The DNA of the CDR3 is TGTGCCAGCAGCTTACCGGAACAGGGGTGGTCCCCAGGAGAGACCCAGTACTTC.

The rearrangement links TRBV29-1 to TRBJ2-1; 13 bases fit TRBD2. This CDR3 has 14 residues. The J segment lost 7 bases and the V segment lost 6 bases, leaving 6 bases of the junction unmatched. Germline CDR1 is SQVTM and CDR2 is ANQGSEA. The chain's CDR3 is CSVDGTSGINEQFF. The DNA of the CDR3 is TGCAGCGTCGACGGGACTAGCGGGATTAATGAGCAGTTCTTC.

Here the CDR3 reads CATSRTRDSGRETQYF. The DNA of the CDR3 is TGTGCCACCAGCAGAACGAGGGACAGTGGGAGAGAGACCCAGTACTTC. The chain joins TRBV15 to TRBJ2-5, with TRBD1 identical over 7 bases. V dropped 2 bases and J dropped 4; count of bases not matched to a gene: 10. CDR3 size: 16 residues. CDR1 LNHNV and CDR2 YYDKDF come from the germline V gene (reference sequence).

This chain links TRBV18 with TRBJ1-2; D unclear. CDR1 KGHSH and CDR2 LQKENI come from the germline V gene. Trimming removed 8 bases from V and 0 bases from J, with 10 bases in between. The CDR3 covers 13 residues. The CDR3: CASQELTNYGYTF. The CDR3 bases are TGTGCCAGCCAGGAACTTACTAACTATGGCTACACCTTC.

The chain couples TRBV6-5 to TRBJ1-1, with 10 positions matching TRBD1. Germline V lookup: CDR1 MNHEY, CDR2 SVGAGI. Trimming at V came to 0 bases and at J to 4 bases, leaving 5 bases not matched to a gene. The CDR3 has 16 amino acids. The CDR3 protein is CASSYSGQGGGTEAFF. The CDR3, as DNA: TGTGCCAGCAGTTACTCTGGACAGGGGGGAGGCACTGAAGCTTTCTTT.

J is TRBJ2-1 and V is TRBV18; TRBD1 matches at 7 bases. From germline, CDR1 is KGHSH and CDR2 LQKENI. V shed 1 base and J 6 bases; nucleotides not matched to a gene: 3. The CDR3 covers 14 residues. The DNA of the CDR3 is TGTGCCAGCTCACCACAGGGGGCAGGCAATGAGCAGTTCTTC. It encodes CASSPQGAGNEQFF.

Here the CDR3 reads CASSYVEGYNEQFF. The CDR3 bases are TGTGCCAGCAGTTACGTCGAGGGTTACAATGAGCAGTTCTTC. The gene calls are TRBV6-5 and TRBJ2-1, with D perhaps TRBD2 (5 bases). Per the germline V gene, CDR1 is MNHEY and CDR2 is SVGAGI. The CDR3 totals 14 residues. Trimming pared 2 bases from V and 4 bases from J, leaving 9 bases between.

The V call is TRBV7-9, the J call TRBJ2-7; 10 bases map to TRBD2. With V trimmed by 4 bases and J by 2 bases, 8 bases remained unmatched. This CDR3 is 16 amino acids long. Germline values: CDR1 SEHNR, CDR2 FQNEAQ (reference sequence). CDR3 coding DNA: TGTGCCAGCAGCTCTTCTAGCGGGAGTACACCCTACGAGCAGTACTTC. The encoded protein is CASSSSSGSTPYEQYF.

The rearrangement uses TRBV7-3 and TRBJ2-6; D not certain. CDR1 SGHTA and CDR2 FQGTGA come from the germline V gene. The CDR3 runs to 15 residues. Trimming shortened V by 1 base and J by 2 bases, and 6 bases separated the two germline ends. Here the CDR3 DNA reads TGTGCCAGCAGCTTAAGCACAGCTGGGGCCAACGTCCTGACTTTC. It is translated as CASSLSTAGANVLTF.

This sequence joins TRBV6-5 and TRBJ1-3; a weak D match, TRBD1 (6 bases). Germline assignment: CDR1 MNHEY and CDR2 SVGAGI. The CDR3 has 14 amino acids. The germline V and J ends were trimmed by 4 bases and 0 bases, with 7 bases remaining between them. This CDR3 reads CASSWDNSGNTIYF. In DNA form, the CDR3 reads TGTGCCAGCAGTTGGGACAACTCTGGAAACACCATATATTTT.

The rearrangement links TRBV3-1 (or the pseudogene TRBV3-2) to TRBJ1-1, with a possible D match to TRBD1 (6 bases). CDR3 length equals 13 residues. V was shortened by 3 bases and J by 8 bases, with 13 bases between the two germline ends. Germline V gene data show CDR1 as LGHDT and CDR2 as YNNKEL (reference sequence). CDR3 coding DNA: TGTGCCAGCAGCCACCTGGGGGCAGGAGAAGCTTTCTTT. Its translation: CASSHLGAGEAFF.